A selection of T cell receptor beta chains follows, all from one sample in a study of T-cell reconstitution after alpha-beta-depleted transplantation in children. TCRdb reanalysed the PCR reads using MiXCR and keeps one entry per CDR3 protein. The sample contains about 870,000 distinct CDR3 sequences, about 15% of which appear only once. Specimen: PBMCs, mostly from graft donor cells, collected 360 days after TCRalphabeta/CD19-depleted stem cell transplant. The receptor source for this set is a male patient under 18 who had a stem cell transplant for acute lymphoblastic leukemia, so the T cells may come from the graft donor. The CDR3 runs from the conserved cysteine through the conserved F or W. Fields, in order: clone size, J gene, V gene, D gene, CDR3 DNA, CDR3 protein. The D gene is left open where the match is weak. A clone size is listed for some rows: how often the clone was seen (once, few, many), or a class if it is expanded.

>NA|TRBJ2-7|TRBV29-1|TRBD2
TGCAGCGTTGGCCAGACTAGCGGGAGGGCCCACGAGCAGTACTTC
CSVGQTSGRAHEQYF
>few|TRBJ2-5|TRBV20-1|NA
TGCAGTGCTAGAGATACCGCCGGCACCAAGACCCAGTACTTC
CSARDTAGTKTQYF
>few|TRBJ2-1|TRBV5-8|NA
TGTGCCAGCAGCTTGGCGTGGGATGAGCAGTTCTTC
CASSLAWDEQFF
>NA|TRBJ1-1|TRBV5-1|NA
TGCGCCAGCAGCTTGGCAAAGGCGACTGAAGCTTTCTTT
CASSLAKATEAFF
>NA|TRBJ2-6|TRBV7-6|NA
TGTGCCAGCAGCTTCGGGACTTCAGCTGGGGCCAACGTCCTGACTTTC
CASSFGTSAGANVLTF
>NA|TRBJ2-2|TRBV9|NA
TGTGCCAGCAGGAGATTAGGCGGGGAGCTGTTTTTT
CASRRLGGELFF
>many|TRBJ2-1|TRBV18|TRBD2
TGTGCCAGCTCACCACAGCGGGGCGATGAGCAGTTCTTC
CASSPQRGDEQFF
>many|TRBJ2-1|TRBV12-3/TRBV12-4|NA
TGTGCCAGCAGCCACCAGAGGAATGAGCAGTTCTTC
CASSHQRNEQFF
>few|TRBJ2-2|TRBV25-1|TRBD2
TGTGCCAGCAGTGAAGATTGGGGAGGGCCGAGCGGGGAGCTGTTTTTT
CASSEDWGGPSGELFF
>few|TRBJ2-4|TRBV5-1|NA
TGCGCCAGCAGCTTGGCCGCAGGGGTGGACATTCAGTACTTC
CASSLAAGVDIQYF
>few|TRBJ2-5|TRBV13|NA
TGTGCCAGCAGCCCTGGACACACCGAAGGGCCCCAGTACTTC
CASSPGHTEGPQYF
>few|TRBJ1-2|TRBV18|NA
TGTGCCAGCTCCCCCAACCTAGGGAGGGAGAACTATGGCTACACCTTC
CASSPNLGRENYGYTF
>few|TRBJ1-2|TRBV7-9|NA
TGTGCCACCCCCCGGGACTATGGCTACACCTTC
CATPRDYGYTF
>NA|TRBJ1-1|TRBV12-3/TRBV12-4|TRBD1
TGTGCCAGCAGCGTTCACCCAGGGGGGCGCGAAGCTTTCTTT
CASSVHPGGREAFF
>NA|TRBJ2-3|TRBV12-3/TRBV12-4|TRBD2
TGTGCCACCCGACTAGCGGGGAGCACAGATACGCAGTATTTT
CATRLAGSTDTQYF
>NA|TRBJ2-7|TRBV18|NA
TGTGCCAGCTCACCAGTTGAAGGCGGCTACGAGCAGTACTTC
CASSPVEGGYEQYF
>few|TRBJ1-1|TRBV11-2|NA
TGTGCCAGCAGCTTAGGACTTCCCACTGAAGCTTTCTTT
CASSLGLPTEAFF
>few|TRBJ1-2|TRBV29-1|NA
TGCAGCGTTGAAGATACGGAGATCTATGGCTACACCTTC
CSVEDTEIYGYTF
>NA|TRBJ2-1|TRBV5-1|NA
TGCGCCAGCAGAACGGGGGAGAGCTCCTACAATGAGCAGTTCTTC
CASRTGESSYNEQFF
>few|TRBJ2-5|TRBV4-1|TRBD1
TGCGCCAGCAGCCAAGTCGGGGACAGGTACCAAGAGACCCAGTACTTC
CASSQVGDRYQETQYF
>few|TRBJ2-2|TRBV27|TRBD2
TGTGCCAGCAGTCCCACTGGCGGGAGGGCCCTGGCCGGGGAGCTGTTTTTT
CASSPTGGRALAGELFF
>few|TRBJ1-4|TRBV21-1|NA
TGTGCCAGCAGTTTTCGGTGCAGGGGTGATGAAAAACTGTTTTTT
CASSFRCRGDEKLFF
>NA|TRBJ2-3|TRBV11-2|NA
TGTGCCAGCAGCCCCCTTCCACAGGGCACAGATACGCAGTATTTT
CASSPLPQGTDTQYF
>few|TRBJ2-3|TRBV12-3/TRBV12-4|TRBD2
TGTGCCAGCAGTTTGGGGCTAGCGGGAGGGCCTGGCACAGATACGCAGTATTTT
CASSLGLAGGPGTDTQYF
>NA|TRBJ2-3|TRBV5-1|NA
TGCGCCAGCAGCTTGGAGGGCTGGGGTCGGGGAGCACGCACAGATACGCAGTATTTT
CASSLEGWGRGARTDTQYF
>NA|TRBJ1-5|TRBV5-1|NA
TGCGCCAGCAGCTTGTCAGGTCAGGTTAATCAGCCCCAGCATTTT
CASSLSGQVNQPQHF
>NA|TRBJ2-7|TRBV5-1|TRBD1
TGCGCCAGACCCCCCGGACAGGGGGCCTACGAGCAGTACTTC
CARPPGQGAYEQYF
>few|TRBJ2-1|TRBV15|NA
TGTGCCACCAGCTTCCTACCCCCTAGCTCCTACAATGAGCAGTTCTTC
CATSFLPPSSYNEQFF
>once|TRBJ2-7|TRBV6-6|NA
TGTGCCAGCAGTTATATCCCAGGCCCTCGGTCCTACGAGCAGTACTTC
CASSYIPGPRSYEQYF
>NA|TRBJ2-3|TRBV2|NA
TGTGCCAGCATTAGGGACGGCAACACAGATACGCAGTATTTT
CASIRDGNTDTQYF
>many|TRBJ2-3|TRBV29-1|NA
TGCAGCGCCAGATCCGGAGGTACGCAGTATTTT
CSARSGGTQYF
>few|TRBJ2-1|TRBV5-1|NA
TGCGCCTCCCTAAGCGGACAAAACTCCTACAATGAGCAGTTCTTC
CASLSGQNSYNEQFF
>NA|TRBJ2-3|TRBV10-2|NA
TGCGCCAGCAGTGAAGGTGGGATTACGCAGTATTTT
CASSEGGITQYF
>NA|TRBJ1-4|TRBV9|TRBD1
TGTGCCAGCAGCGCGACCGGGACGACAGGGGTTAATGAAAAACTGTTTTTT
CASSATGTTGVNEKLFF
>many|TRBJ2-3|TRBV6-5|TRBD2
TGTGCCAGCAGTTGGACTAGCGGCACAGATACGCAGTATTTT
CASSWTSGTDTQYF
>NA|TRBJ2-2|TRBV29-1|TRBD1
TGCAGCTCCGGGACAGGGAACACCGGGGAGCTGTTTTTT
CSSGTGNTGELFF
>few|TRBJ2-3|TRBV27|NA
TGTGCCAGCAGTTCCCCGGGACTTTTCCACACAGATACGCAGTATTTT
CASSSPGLFHTDTQYF
>NA|TRBJ2-7|TRBV10-3|NA
TGTGCCATCAGTGCGGGCTTTCGCTACGAGCAGTACTTC
CAISAGFRYEQYF
>few|TRBJ2-7|TRBV20-1|NA
TGCAGTGCCCTCTCCCCGGCGAGCTCCTACGAGCAGTACTTC
CSALSPASSYEQYF
>few|TRBJ2-5|TRBV10-3|NA
TGTGCCATCAGCCCCGGAGGCAGGGGGGGGCCCAGAGAGACCCAGTACTTC
CAISPGGRGGPRETQYF
>few|TRBJ2-7|TRBV20-1|TRBD2
TGCAGTGCCACCGGGACTAGGTCCTTCTACGAGCAGTACTTC
CSATGTRSFYEQYF
>NA|TRBJ2-3|TRBV7-3|NA
TGTGCCAGCAGCCGCACGGGGGCAGGAGATACGCAGTATTTT
CASSRTGAGDTQYF
>few|TRBJ2-5|TRBV6-5|TRBD1
TGTGCCAGCAGTTACTCAGGGGGCGACCAAGAGACCCAGTACTTC
CASSYSGGDQETQYF
>NA|TRBJ2-7|TRBV27|NA
TGTGCCAGCAGTTTCTCCCGGGAATCCTACGAGCAGTACTTC
CASSFSRESYEQYF
>many|TRBJ2-3|TRBV9|NA
TGTGCCAGCAGCGTCGGGAGCACAGATACGCAGTATTTT
CASSVGSTDTQYF
>many|TRBJ2-1|TRBV24-1|TRBD1
TGTGCCACCAGGGGACAGGGGGCCTACAATGAGCAGTTCTTC
CATRGQGAYNEQFF
>few|TRBJ2-3|TRBV20-1|NA
TGCAGTGCCGAGTGGGGGGAGAGTTCAGATACGCAGTATTTT
CSAEWGESSDTQYF
>few|TRBJ2-1|TRBV4-2|TRBD2
TGTGCCAGCAGTGATAGCGGGAGAAGGAGGGATGAGCAGTTCTTC
CASSDSGRRRDEQFF